The present entry profiles one T cell receptor (beta chain) with its context. Which antigen it targets is not known. No base-level quality is on record; no much larger clone is a single base apart. Libraries came from the immunoSEQ multiplex PCR assay. In most patients, genomic DNA was isolated using the Qiagen DNeasy Blood and Tissue Kit and sent frozen to Adaptive Biotechnologies for TCR sequencing. Adaptive Biotechnologies carried out high-throughput TCR-beta CDR3 sequencing of genomic DNA for most patients. In the original analysis: TCR sequencing data for roughly 20 patients were retrieved from Adaptive's ImmunoSEQ software; three other patients were processed with MiXCR and VDJtools. To correct CD4 versus CD8 sorting errors, sequences present in both subsets at a frequency ratio below 5:1 were removed. CDR3 nucleotide sequences shared between donor and recipient were removed because their origin could not be assigned. At least 2-fold expansion over unstimulated cells and a minimum CFSE-low frequency of 0.002% (template counts) or 0.001% (read counts) were required for clones to be classified as alloreactive. Mappable clones were those detected in sequenced pre-transplant spleen, lymph node, or MLR CFSE-low populations of the donor or recipient. Cumulative frequency of alloreactive clones was calculated as a percentage of all sequences weighted by copy number. TCRdb stores this immuneACCESS table with in-frame sequences only. Part of the clones is absent; in the studies checked, under half of the shortfall reflects unresolved V genes, and no reason is known for the rest. That table gives V, J and clone size, and the DNA gave D and trimming. For this sample there are around 69,000 clones; around 91% appear just once. In total, the top ten clones hold 4% of the sample.

This sample stems from a study of graft-versus-host responses after intestinal transplantation (dated by TCRdb to about 2021). For the wider study: Multivisceral, liver-intestinal, or isolated intestinal transplants were received by the recipients. Anti-thymocyte globulin induction was given to all recipients, followed by maintenance tacrolimus and steroids for 3 to 4 years. After intestinal transplantation, graft-versus-host and host-versus-graft alloreactive T cell clones in the graft, circulation and bone marrow were tracked using bulk TCR-beta CDR3 sequencing. Alloreactive clones were identified by sequencing pre-transplant mixed lymphocyte reaction products and comparing them with unstimulated pre-transplant donor and recipient T cells. The cohort enrolled around 25 intestinal transplant recipients including one retransplant, and a few patients lacking pretransplant specimens were excluded. Donor T cell macrochimerism was defined as a peak of at least 4% donor T cells among recipient peripheral blood mononuclear cells. Samples from three later patients were sequenced in-house on an Illumina MiSeq with MiXCR processing rather than by the commercial service. Summary of the overall study and its limitations: In patients with donor T cell macrochimerism, the allografts had high GvH to HvG T cell clonal ratios. The conclusions were limited by the relatively low number and heterogeneity of the intestinal transplant patients. GvH clones were detected in recipient bone marrow, and some appeared earlier in ileal mucosa or blood, consistent with an intestinal mucosal origin. Early after transplant, declines in HvG clones were associated with peak levels of circulating GvH clones.

According to the study, the label for this sample's time point signals: cells obtained before transplantation from donor or recipient. CD3+CD4+ and CD3+CD8+ populations were FACS-sorted from unstimulated pre-transplant donor and recipient cells taken from spleen or lymph nodes. The germline V gene specifies SGHRS as CDR1 and YFSETQ as CDR2. At the junction V is shortened by 2 bases and J by 5 bases, with 17 bases in between. Including cysteine and valine, the CDR3 has 15 amino acids. Just the 45-base CDR3 DNA is kept, in frame starting at base 1. This clonotype was sampled from a human donor who was the organ donor for an intestinal transplant. Source: unstimulated CD8+ T cells sorted from spleen or lymph node cells, taken before transplant. The chain was built from TRBV5-1 and TRBJ2-7; perhaps TRBD1 is the D gene, with 5 bases matching. The bases are TGCGCCAGCAGCTTATCAGGGTTGATCTTGGACGAGCAGTACGTC. Translated, it reads CASSLSGLILDEQYV.